Each of the 24 T cell receptor beta chains below was sequenced from the same sample in a study of early T cells in non-severe SARS-CoV-2 infection. TCRdb independently ran MiXCR on the 5' RACE reads; one entry per CDR3 protein. Of about 49,000 distinct CDR3 sequences listed, roughly 6% are singletons. The sample was whole blood, taken at baseline. The receptors come from an adult who was a healthcare worker with PCR-confirmed SARS-CoV-2 infection or an uninfected control (not recorded which).

In this sample, this clonotype turned up a few times. This chain joins TRBV9 and TRBJ1-3; D is perhaps TRBD1 (6 bases). CDR3 length equals 20 residues. V dropped 2 bases and J dropped 6 bases, with 30 bases sitting between them. CDR1 and CDR2 from the germline V gene are SGDLS and YYNGEE. The CDR3 protein is CASSVGGGDIHRITENTIYF. CDR3 in DNA: TGTGCCAGCAGCGTCGGAGGGGGAGATATCCACCGAATTACTGAAAACACCATATATTTT.

This chain links TRBV9 with TRBJ1-5, with D possibly matching TRBD1 (5 bases). Between the trimmed V and J ends, which lost 2 bases and 2 bases, there was a span of 5 bases. Germline V gives CDR1 SGDLS, CDR2 YYNGEE. The CDR3 contains 13 residues. CDR3 loop: CASSVTGNQPQHF. CDR3 coding DNA: TGTGCCAGCAGCGTGACAGGCAATCAGCCCCAGCATTTT.

The rearrangement links TRBV5-1 to TRBJ2-1, with 9 bases matching TRBD1. This CDR3 region has 14 residues. V was clipped by 0 bases and J by 6 bases; unmatched bases: 1. Germline V gives CDR1 SGHRS, CDR2 YFSETQ. The DNA for the CDR3 is TGCGCCAGCAGCTTGGGGGACAGGGTCAATGAGCAGTTCTTC. It is translated as CASSLGDRVNEQFF.

This clonotype was picked up many times. The chain has TRBV6-6 and TRBJ1-2; D may be TRBD1 (6 bases). Deletions cut 5 bases from V and 8 bases from J, with 15 bases between. The germline CDR1 and CDR2 sequences are MNHNY and SVGAGI (reference sequence). The CDR3 has 13 amino acids. The CDR3 region has the DNA TGTGCCAGCAGTCTCAGAGGGGGGACCGGCTACACCTTC. It is translated as CASSLRGGTGYTF.

This clonotype was found many times. Here the CDR3 reads CASSPPGSYEQYF. CDR3 sequence (DNA): TGTGCCAGCAGCCCCCCAGGGTCCTACGAGCAGTACTTC. The chain links TRBV28 to TRBJ2-7; D is possibly TRBD1 (5 bases). The germline gives CDR1 MDHEN, CDR2 SYDVKM. The CDR3 has 13 amino acids. V was trimmed by 6 bases and J by 1 base, leaving 10 bases between them.

A remark on this clonotype: At one boundary the junction diverges from the germline segment, which might be a read error. The chain joins TRBV11-2 to TRBJ2-7, with unresolved D. CDR1 is SGHAT, CDR2 FQNNGV, per germline. The CDR3 covers 13 residues. This CDR3 is CVSSLVENYEQYF. CDR3 DNA sequence: TGTGTCAGCAGCTTAGTAGAGAACTACGAGCAGTACTTC. Supplemented by reference TRBV11-2 and TRBJ2-7, the full variable domain reads EAGVAQSPRYKIIEKRQSVAFWCNPISGHATLYWYQQILGQGPKLLIQFQNNGVVDDSQLPKDRFSAERLKGVDSTLKIQPAKLEDSAVYLCVSSLVENYEQYFGPGTRLTVT.

Concerning this clonotype itself: A much larger clone is a single base away; this may be a read error. This chain uses TRBV4-3 with TRBJ2-3, with TRBD2 identical over 7 bases. This CDR3 is built from 13 residues. The germline V gene has CDR1 LGHNA and CDR2 YSLEER. CDR3 sequence (DNA): TGCGCCGGCAGCCAGCGGGACACAGATACGCAGTATTTT. This sequence encodes CAGSQRDTDTQYF.

This clonotype was seen at least ten times. Its ends do not fully match the called genes, so a read error is possible. The chain carries TRBV5-4 and TRBJ2-1; perhaps TRBD1 as D (6 bases). CDR3 length equals 14 residues. CDR1 is SGHNT and CDR2 is YYREEE in the germline V gene (reference sequence). The CDR3 sequence: CASSLGQGPDEQFF. In nucleotides, the CDR3 is TGCGCCAGCAGCTTGGGGCAGGGGCCCGATGAGCAGTTCTTC.

The rearrangement joins TRBV18 to TRBJ2-5, with TRBD2 as a possible D gene (6 bases). CDR3 length: 14 residues. V lost 2 bases, J lost 2 bases, and 9 bases lay in between. In germline, CDR1 is KGHSH, CDR2 LQKENI. Here the CDR3 reads CASSPWAGQETQYF. The CDR3 bases are TGTGCCAGCTCACCATGGGCGGGACAAGAGACCCAGTACTTC.

This clonotype was detected only a few times. The CDR3 loop is CASSLTVAKNIQYF. CDR3 nucleotides: TGTGCCAGCAGCTTGACCGTGGCCAAAAACATTCAGTACTTC. This chain uses TRBV7-2 with TRBJ2-4; no firm D call. This CDR3 comprises 14 residues. V lost 3 bases and J lost 1, with 7 bases in between. Germline values: CDR1 SGHTA, CDR2 FQGNSA.

The chain has TRBV3-1 and TRBJ2-7, with TRBD2 as a possible D gene (6 bases). The germline CDR1 and CDR2 sequences are LGHDT and YNNKEL (reference sequence). Trimming removed 7 bases from V and 6 bases from J, with 16 bases in between. This CDR3 comprises 13 residues. CDR3 sequence reads: CASTWRGAAEQYF. The CDR3, as DNA: TGTGCCAGCACCTGGCGCGGGGCGGCCGAGCAGTACTTC.

This clonotype was seen at least ten times. The chain joins TRBV20-1 to TRBJ2-7; the D gene is possibly TRBD1 (6 bases). The CDR3 spans 13 residues. V shed 4 bases and J shed 3 bases, with 13 bases lying between them. CDR1 and CDR2 (germline): DFQATT, SNEGSKA (reference sequence). CDR3 in amino acids: CSAKRTGYYEQYF. In DNA, the CDR3 is TGCAGTGCTAAACGAACAGGGTACTACGAGCAGTACTTC.

This clonotype was detected only a few times. CDR3 protein: CASSSRGRGDNEQFF. The CDR3 nucleotides read TGTGCCAGCAGCTCCCGGGGACGGGGGGACAATGAGCAGTTCTTC. The rearrangement links TRBV11-2 to TRBJ2-1; 7 bases are a match to TRBD2. In germline, CDR1 is SGHAT, CDR2 FQNNGV. V lost 4 bases and J lost 5; bases outside the gene matches: 8. The CDR3 loop spans 15 amino acids.

The V call is TRBV18, the J call TRBJ2-7; D might be TRBD1 (6 bases). The CDR3 covers 14 residues. Deletions cut 6 bases from V and 4 bases from J, with 16 bases between. Germline V CDR1 and CDR2: KGHSH, LQKENI. The CDR3 region is CASSPDRIGYEQYF. The CDR3 nucleotides read TGTGCCAGCTCCCCAGACAGGATTGGTTACGAGCAGTACTTC.

The V and J genes are TRBV6-5 and TRBJ2-7; D unclear. Trimming left V 6 bases short and J 5 bases short, with 20 bases between. The CDR3 is 15 amino acids. CDR1 MNHEY and CDR2 SVGAGI come from the germline V gene. CDR3 loop: CASRASPARTHEQYF. CDR3 nucleotides: TGTGCCAGCAGGGCCTCTCCTGCACGGACCCACGAGCAGTACTTC.

This clonotype was recorded many times. The CDR3: CASSFAGYEQYF. In DNA form, the CDR3 reads TGTGCCAGCAGTTTTGCGGGCTACGAGCAGTACTTC. The gene calls are TRBV27 and TRBJ2-7; D possibly corresponds to TRBD2 (5 bases). This CDR3 has 12 residues. V was trimmed by 3 bases and J by 3 bases, leaving 6 bases between them. CDR1 and CDR2 from the germline V gene are MNHEY and SMNVEV (reference sequence).

The chain recombines TRBV7-9 with TRBJ1-1; D may be TRBD1 (6 bases). The germline CDR1 and CDR2 sequences are SEHNR and FQNEAQ (reference sequence). The CDR3 spans 14 residues. The germline V and J ends were trimmed by 6 bases and 4 bases, with 15 bases remaining between them. CDR3 in DNA: TGTGCCAGCAGTTTTGACTACAGGGTCACTGAAGCTTTCTTT. It codes for CASSFDYRVTEAFF.

A few counts support this clonotype. The genes are TRBV29-1 and TRBJ2-1, with D unclear. CDR3 length: 13 residues. Germline lookup yields CDR1 SQVTM and CDR2 ANQGSEA. Deletions cut 6 bases from V and 6 bases from J, with 15 bases between. The chain's CDR3 is CSVYHLTLNEQFF. The CDR3 nucleotides read TGCAGCGTGTACCACCTCACTCTCAATGAGCAGTTCTTC.

This chain uses TRBV5-4 with TRBJ2-1; TRBD2 matches at 14 bases. With V trimmed by 0 bases and J by 10 bases, 6 bases remained unmatched. Germline CDR1 SGHNT, CDR2 YYREEE (reference sequence). The CDR3 has 16 amino acids. CDR3 sequence reads: CASSLGLAGGLEEQFF. The CDR3 coding sequence is TGTGCCAGCAGCTTGGGACTAGCGGGGGGGCTGGAGGAGCAGTTCTTC.

The genes are TRBV4-3 and TRBJ2-3; D not resolved. Germline V gene data show CDR1 as LGHNA and CDR2 as YSLEER. V lost 0 bases and J lost 0, with 7 bases in between. The CDR3 spans 15 residues. The CDR3 nucleotides read TGCGCCAGCAGCCAAGATCTGGGGAGCACAGATACGCAGTATTTT. It specifies CASSQDLGSTDTQYF.

At least ten counts were recorded for this clonotype. The chain joins TRBV18 to TRBJ2-1, with 8 bases lining up with TRBD1. V lost 4 bases and J lost 0; bases outside the gene matches: 29. CDR3 length equals 24 residues. Germline V lookup: CDR1 KGHSH, CDR2 LQKENI. CDR3 amino acids: CASSLFRPDTGTGAGPSSYNEQFF. In DNA form, the CDR3 reads TGTGCCAGCTCACTGTTTAGACCGGATACCGGGACAGGAGCTGGGCCCAGCTCCTACAATGAGCAGTTCTTC. The full variable domain, with the rest looked up from reference TRBV18 and TRBJ2-1, is NAGVMQNPRHLVRRRGQEARLRCSPMKGHSHVYWYRQLPEEGLKFMVYLQKENIIDESGMPKERFSAEFPKEGPSILRIQQVVRGDSAAYFCASSLFRPDTGTGAGPSSYNEQFFGPGTRLTVL.

This clonotype was found a few times. The chain employs TRBV7-9 and TRBJ1-2; D ambiguous. Germline assignment: CDR1 SEHNR and CDR2 FQNEAQ (reference sequence). The germline V and J ends were trimmed by 4 bases and 6 bases, with 18 bases remaining between them. CDR3 length: 15 residues. CDR3 region: CASSYLSPGFNGYTF. The CDR3 DNA reads TGTGCCAGCAGCTATTTGTCTCCAGGTTTTAATGGCTACACCTTC. Full variable domain (outside the CDR3, taken from reference TRBV7-9 and TRBJ1-2): DTGVSQNPRHKITKRGQNVTFRCDPISEHNRLYWYRQTLGQGPEFLTYFQNEAQLEKSRLLSDRFSAERPKGSFSTLEIQRTEQGDSAMYLCASSYLSPGFNGYTFGSGTRLTVV.

The chain links TRBV20-1 to TRBJ1-1; D gene ambiguous. Germline V gives CDR1 DFQATT, CDR2 SNEGSKA (reference sequence). V shed 0 bases and J shed 2 bases, with 10 bases lying between them. The CDR3 length is 14 residues. This chain's CDR3 is CSARDTRGNTEAFF. The CDR3 DNA reads TGCAGTGCTAGAGATACGCGGGGTAACACTGAAGCTTTCTTT.

The genes are TRBV7-2 and TRBJ2-3; D is possibly TRBD2 (6 bases). Germline CDR1 and CDR2: SGHTA and FQGNSA. The CDR3 covers 14 residues. Trimming stripped 7 bases from V and 7 bases from J, with 18 bases between. CDR3 amino acids: CASTQAAGGNTQYF. The CDR3 coding sequence is TGTGCCAGCACCCAGGCGGCGGGCGGGAATACGCAGTATTTT.